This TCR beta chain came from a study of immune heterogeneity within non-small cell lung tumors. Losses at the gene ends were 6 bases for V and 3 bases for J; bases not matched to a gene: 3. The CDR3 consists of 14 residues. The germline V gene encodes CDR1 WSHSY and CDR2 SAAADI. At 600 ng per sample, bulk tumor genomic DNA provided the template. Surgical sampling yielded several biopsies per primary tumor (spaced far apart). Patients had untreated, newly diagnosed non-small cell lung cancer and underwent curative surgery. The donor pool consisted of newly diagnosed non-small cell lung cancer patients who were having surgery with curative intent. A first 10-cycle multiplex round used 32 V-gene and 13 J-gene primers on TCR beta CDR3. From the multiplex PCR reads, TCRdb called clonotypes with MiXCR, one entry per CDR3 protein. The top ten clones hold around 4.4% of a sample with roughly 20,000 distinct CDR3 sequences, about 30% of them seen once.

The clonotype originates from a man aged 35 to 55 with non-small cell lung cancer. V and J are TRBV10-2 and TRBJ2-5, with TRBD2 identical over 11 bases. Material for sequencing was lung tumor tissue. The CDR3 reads CASRKLAGEETQYF. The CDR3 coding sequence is TGCGCCAGCAGAAAACTAGCGGGAGAAGAGACCCAGTACTTC.